What follows is one T cell receptor beta chain and its context. As handled by the study authors: Quality scores were absent from the junction-only immunoSEQ sequences, so filtering differed. This table comes from immunoSEQ multiplex PCR, and its TCRdb copy is limited to in-frame clones, with some not included. Clone size and the V and J calls come from that table; the DNA yielded D and trimming. The sample has some 600,000 clones; around 96% are singletons. This sample is drawn from a study of shared clonotypes between healthy human individuals. V dropped 5 bases and J dropped 4 bases, with 8 bases sitting between them. CDR1 is LNHNV and CDR2 is YYDKDF in the germline V gene (reference sequence). The length of the CDR3 is 13 residues. The naive CD8 fraction comprised CD45RO-negative cells positively selected for CCR7 and excluded terminally differentiated effector memory CD45RA+ cells.

The sample comprised naive CD8+ T cells sorted from blood. This TCR was recovered from a woman aged 25 to 39 in good health. The chain is built from TRBV15 and TRBJ2-2; D gene ambiguous. CDR3 protein: CATSEGPTGELFF. For the CDR3, the DNA is TGTGCCACCAGCGAAGGCCCCACCGGGGAGCTGTTTTTT.